This T cell receptor beta chain was retrieved from a study of Ad26.COV2.S vaccination and SARS-CoV-2 variants. In the study overall: This donor came from the COV1001 trial of Ad26.COV2.S.

The treatment: 15 to 20 received Ad26.COV2.S at low or high dose, single or two shots; about 5 received placebo; per-sample allocation not given. At day 63 after the first vaccine or placebo injection, samples were drawn. This clone was detected only once. No antigen is known for it. Study observations and caveats: For non-spike TCRs, breadth in vaccine recipients resembled that in placebo recipients. After vaccination, reports described spike-specific CD8+ and CD4+ T cell responses as showing substantial breadth. Vaccine recipients surpassed placebo recipients in spike-specific TCR breadth.

TCRdb keeps only in-frame clones here, not all; method: immunoSEQ multiplex PCR. The sample gives some 330,000 clones, around 90% of which show up once; 5% to 6.5% is in the top ten. The receptor's source is a person aged 18-65 years who received the Ad26.COV2.S COVID-19 vaccine or a placebo. The sample here was peripheral blood, taken in a trial of Ad26.COV2.S vaccine versus placebo.

DNA for the CDR3: TGCGCCAGCTCCCAGGGGGACAGGGACGCAGATACGCAGTATTTT. This encodes CASSQGDRDADTQYF. This sequence joins TRBV10-1 and TRBJ2-3, with 9 bases fitting TRBD1. Germline lookup yields CDR1 WNHNN and CDR2 SYGVQD (reference sequence). This CDR3 is 15 amino acids long. The J segment lost 4 bases and the V segment lost 8 bases, leaving 10 bases of the junction unmatched.